These 14 T cell receptor beta chains originate from one sample sequenced in a study of blood T cell repertoires in COVID-19. The assay was immunoSEQ multiplex PCR, and TCRdb's table has in-frame clones only and misses some. In the table there are 47,000 or so clones, approximately 80% of which are singletons. The sequenced sample was peripheral blood. The source of these receptors is a woman in her fifties or sixties with acute or convalescent COVID-19.

This clone was seen a single time. CDR3 nucleotide sequence: TGTGCCAGCAGCGTGGGCCCCCGGGACACGAACACTGAAGCTTTCTTT. Amino acids: CASSVGPRDTNTEAFF. The V gene is TRBV9, the J gene TRBJ1-1, with a weak D call TRBD1 (6 bases). The V end lost 2 bases, the J end lost 1 base, and 15 bases lay between the germline ends. The length of the CDR3 is 16 residues. Germline loops: CDR1 SGDLS, CDR2 YYNGEE.

Remarks on this clone: Distinct nucleotide sequences in the sample also encode this CDR3. The chain joins TRBV9 to TRBJ2-2; D may be TRBD2 (6 bases). The CDR3 runs to 14 residues. V was shortened by 0 bases and J by 5 bases, with 8 bases between the two germline ends. The V gene's germline CDR1 is SGDLS and CDR2 YYNGEE. The CDR3 DNA follows: TGTGCCAGCAGCGTAGCGGGAGTAACCGGGGAGCTGTTTTTT. Its translation: CASSVAGVTGELFF.

The rearrangement joins TRBV7-6 to TRBJ1-1, with 9 bases that match TRBD1. The V gene's germline CDR1 is SGHVS and CDR2 FNYEAQ. Trimming removed 2 bases from V and 1 base from J; junction bases left unmatched: 8. The CDR3 length is 17 residues. This chain's CDR3 is CASSLTGTGSRNTEAFF. Here the CDR3 DNA reads TGTGCCAGCAGCTTAACCGGGACAGGGTCTCGGAACACTGAAGCTTTCTTT.

The chain uses TRBV5-4 and TRBJ1-2; 8 nucleotides line up with TRBD1. Germline loops: CDR1 SGHNT, CDR2 YYREEE (reference sequence). This CDR3 has 14 residues. The trim removed 5 bases at V and 8 bases at J, leaving 11 bases unmatched. This CDR3 reads CASRGQGMSYGYTF. In nucleotides, the CDR3 is TGTGCCAGCAGAGGACAGGGCATGTCGTACGGCTACACCTTC.

The CDR3 is CASSPSSQKNEKLFF. The DNA of the CDR3 is TGTGCCAGCAGCCCTAGCTCTCAGAAAAATGAAAAACTGTTTTTT. The chain carries TRBV7-2 and TRBJ1-4; D uncertain. From germline, CDR1 is SGHTA and CDR2 FQGNSA. The CDR3 totals 15 residues. Trimming pared 5 bases from V and 5 bases from J, leaving 15 bases between.

This chain uses TRBV11-2 with TRBJ1-6; maybe TRBD1 (5 bases). V lost 5 bases, J lost 6 bases, and 11 bases lay in between. This CDR3 has 14 residues. CDR1 and CDR2 (germline): SGHAT, FQNNGV. The CDR3 is CASSPRDFNSPLHF. The CDR3 coding sequence is TGTGCCAGCAGCCCCCGGGACTTTAATTCACCCCTCCACTTT.

The V call is TRBV5-4, the J call TRBJ1-4; weak D call: TRBD1 (6 bases). The CDR3 has 15 amino acids. Germline CDR1 is SGHNT and CDR2 is YYREEE (reference sequence). The V end lost 0 bases, the J end lost 7 bases, and 13 bases lay between the germline ends. The chain's CDR3 is CASSLASQGPEKLFF. The CDR3 DNA reads TGTGCCAGCAGCTTGGCGTCTCAGGGGCCTGAAAAACTGTTTTTT.

CDR3 sequence (DNA): TGTGCCAGCAGCGTAGGAGGTCAGGGGGCGCGCGGTGAAAAACTGTTTTTT. Translation gives CASSVGGQGARGEKLFF. The rearrangement uses TRBV9 and TRBJ1-4, with 8 bases lining up with TRBD1. CDR3 length equals 17 residues. V shed 0 bases, J shed 7 bases, and the junction held 11 bases outside the gene matches. Germline values: CDR1 SGDLS, CDR2 YYNGEE. The complete variable domain, with remaining parts taken from reference TRBV9 and TRBJ1-4, reads DSGVTQTPKHLITATGQRVTLRCSPRSGDLSVYWYQQSLDQGLQFLIQYYNGEERAKGNILERFSAQQFPDLHSELNLSSLELGDSALYFCASSVGGQGARGEKLFFGSGTQLSVL.

The genes are TRBV19 and TRBJ2-3, with D unclear. V dropped 5 bases and J dropped 4 bases, with 7 bases sitting between them. Germline CDR1 is LNHDA and CDR2 is SQIVND (reference sequence). There are 12 residues in the CDR3. CDR3 coding DNA: TGTGCCAGTAGTCCGTCCCCAGATACGCAGTATTTT. Its translation: CASSPSPDTQYF.

This clone was found a few times. This chain connects TRBV7-6 to TRBJ2-1; 7 bases are shared with TRBD2. Germline-derived CDR1 and CDR2 are SGHVS and FNYEAQ. The CDR3 totals 16 residues. Trimming at V came to 1 base and at J to 4 bases, leaving 7 bases not matched to a gene. CDR3 sequence: CASSLEGASGYNEQFF. In DNA form, the CDR3 reads TGTGCCAGCAGCTTAGAAGGGGCTAGCGGATACAATGAGCAGTTCTTC.

This clone was seen a single time. This rearrangement joins TRBV27 to TRBJ2-2, with D tentatively TRBD1 (7 bases). The length of the CDR3 is 15 residues. Germline CDR1 and CDR2: MNHEY and SMNVEV (reference sequence). The V and J ends lost 1 base and 4 bases respectively, with 10 bases between them. CDR3 region: CASSLWQGGTGELFF. For the CDR3, the DNA is TGTGCCAGCAGTTTATGGCAGGGGGGCACCGGGGAGCTGTTTTTT.

This rearrangement joins TRBV5-1 to TRBJ1-6, with D possibly matching TRBD1 (5 bases). The CDR3 spans 15 residues. Germline V CDR1 and CDR2: SGHRS, YFSETQ. The ends were cut back, 0 bases at V and 6 bases at J, with 10 bases in the middle. This chain's CDR3 is CASSLEGDANSPLHF. CDR3 nucleotide sequence: TGCGCCAGCAGCTTGGAAGGGGATGCTAATTCACCCCTCCACTTT.

J is TRBJ2-7 and V is TRBV5-4; a possible D gene is TRBD2 (5 bases). The ends were cut back, 0 bases at V and 5 bases at J, with 12 bases in the middle. This CDR3 contains 14 residues. Looked up from germline, CDR1 is SGHNT and CDR2 is YYREEE (reference sequence). DNA of the CDR3: TGTGCCAGCAGCTTGGTCGGGAACCGGAACGAGCAGTACTTC. Protein sequence: CASSLVGNRNEQYF. Based on the CDR3 plus reference TRBV5-4 and TRBJ2-7, the full variable domain is ETGVTQSPTHLIKTRGQQVTLRCSSQSGHNTVSWYQQALGQGPQFIFQYYREEENGRGNFPPRFSGLQFPNYSSELNVNALELDDSALYLCASSLVGNRNEQYFGPGTRLTVT.

The rearrangement uses TRBV5-1 and TRBJ2-3; 9 bases agree with TRBD2. Germline loops: CDR1 SGHRS, CDR2 YFSETQ. CDR3 length equals 15 residues. V was pared by 4 bases and J by 1 base, with 4 bases of the junction left unmatched. The DNA for the CDR3 is TGCGCCAGCAGCCCTCAGCGGGGGGGCACAGATACGCAGTATTTT. Translation: CASSPQRGGTDTQYF.